Below are 12 T cell receptor beta chains sequenced from a single sample in a study of T cells after yellow fever vaccination. Via MiXCR, TCRdb re-called the 5' RACE reads, giving one row per CDR3 protein. The profile shows 300,000 to 400,000 distinct CDR3 sequences, around 12% of them singletons. The material was CD4+ T cells sorted from PBMCs, obtained 15 days after the yellow fever booster vaccination. These receptors all come from a man aged 18-30 years who received the YFV17D yellow fever vaccine.

This clonotype was observed a few times. V usage is TRBV3-1 and J usage is TRBJ1-2, with a weak D call TRBD1 (5 bases). Trimming removed 9 bases from V and 6 bases from J, with 20 bases in between. This CDR3 comprises 14 residues. The germline gives CDR1 LGHDT, CDR2 YNNKEL (reference sequence). The CDR3 here is CASKNWGGDDGYTF. The CDR3 region has the DNA TGTGCCAGTAAGAATTGGGGAGGGGACGATGGCTACACCTTC.

In this sample, this clonotype turned up many times. The chain uses TRBV5-1 and TRBJ2-2; D gene ambiguous. The CDR3 runs 12 residues. Trimming stripped 0 bases from V and 6 bases from J, with 3 bases between. The V gene's germline CDR1 is SGHRS and CDR2 YFSETQ. The CDR3 spells CASSLEAGELFF. The CDR3 nucleotides are TGCGCCAGCAGCTTGGAGGCCGGGGAGCTGTTTTTT.

V usage is TRBV19 and J usage is TRBJ1-5; D unresolved. Trimming took 5 bases from V and 5 from J, leaving 19 bases between them. Germline CDR1 LNHDA, CDR2 SQIVND (reference sequence). The CDR3 has 16 amino acids. CDR3 nucleotide sequence: TGTGCCAGTAGTCCCCACCCTAGAGCGGCCGATCAGCCCCAGCATTTT. Residues: CASSPHPRAADQPQHF.

This chain uses TRBV7-2 with TRBJ2-3; 14 bases align to TRBD2. The CDR3 sequence is 15 residues long. CDR1 SGHTA and CDR2 FQGNSA come from the germline V gene. V shed 6 bases and J 5 bases; nucleotides not matched to a gene: 4. CDR3 coding DNA: TGTGCCAGCAGGACTAGCGGGGGGGCCGTAGATACGCAGTATTTT. Protein product: CASRTSGGAVDTQYF.

In its sample, this clonotype was seen many times. The V and J genes are TRBV11-2 and TRBJ1-2, with D maybe TRBD1 (6 bases). V was cut by 1 base and J by 2 bases, with 8 bases left in between. From germline, CDR1 is SGHAT and CDR2 FQNNGV. This CDR3 comprises 14 residues. The CDR3 sequence is CASSLGTENYGYTF. The CDR3, as DNA: TGTGCCAGCAGCTTAGGGACAGAGAACTATGGCTACACCTTC.

The chain uses TRBV18 and TRBJ1-3, with a tentative D call TRBD1 (5 bases). V lost 2 bases to trimming and J lost 0 bases, with 11 bases between them. Germline assignment: CDR1 KGHSH and CDR2 LQKENI. The CDR3 sequence is 16 residues long. The CDR3 loop is CASSPLDRHSGNTIYF. CDR3 coding DNA: TGTGCCAGCTCACCATTAGACAGACACTCTGGAAACACCATATATTTT.

This clonotype was seen only a few times. The chain combines TRBV7-8 with TRBJ2-1; no definite D call. V was shortened by 7 bases and J by 8 bases, with 18 bases between the two germline ends. Germline values: CDR1 SGHVS, CDR2 FQNEAQ. The CDR3 is 14 residues long. This chain's CDR3 is CASNRWPVGYEQFF. The CDR3 bases are TGTGCCAGCAATAGGTGGCCCGTAGGGTATGAGCAGTTCTTC.

The V call is TRBV5-1, the J call TRBJ1-1; TRBD1 aligns across 9 bases. Germline values: CDR1 SGHRS, CDR2 YFSETQ. After removal of 4 bases from V and 5 bases from J, the junction contained 9 bases not matched to a gene. There are 15 residues in the CDR3. The CDR3 sequence is CASSATAGTGTEAFF. CDR3 sequence (DNA): TGCGCCAGCAGCGCCACAGCCGGGACAGGGACTGAAGCTTTCTTT.

The chain carries TRBV5-1 and TRBJ2-2; D is uncertain. The germline V and J ends were trimmed by 4 bases and 13 bases, with 20 bases remaining between them. The CDR3 is 14 residues long. Germline V gives CDR1 SGHRS, CDR2 YFSETQ. The CDR3 loop is CASSLTVQASGLFF. The CDR3 DNA follows: TGCGCCAGCAGCCTGACGGTGCAAGCGTCGGGGCTGTTTTTT.

The genes are TRBV7-2 and TRBJ1-2; D is undetermined. Trimming pared 2 bases from V and 2 bases from J, leaving 15 bases between. CDR3 size: 16 residues. Germline CDR1 is SGHTA and CDR2 is FQGNSA. The CDR3 protein is CASSLPGISPNYGYTF. In DNA, the CDR3 is TGTGCCAGCAGCTTACCGGGAATCTCCCCAAACTATGGCTACACCTTC.

This chain joins TRBV4-3 and TRBJ2-5; D may match TRBD1 or TRBD2 (5 bases each). Per germline, CDR1 LGHNA and CDR2 YSLEER. The CDR3 length is 16 residues. V lost 0 bases to trimming and J lost 2 bases, with 13 bases between them. In nucleotides, the CDR3 is TGCGCCAGCAGCCAAGAAAGGGTTGGGGGACAAGAGACCCAGTACTTC. This encodes CASSQERVGGQETQYF.

Only a few counts were recorded for this clonotype. The V gene is TRBV7-2, the J gene TRBJ1-2, with D unresolved. CDR3 length equals 13 residues. The V and J ends lost 5 bases and 6 bases respectively, with 13 bases between them. Germline V lookup: CDR1 SGHTA, CDR2 FQGNSA. The CDR3 is CASSPPGQDGYTF. CDR3 DNA: TGTGCCAGCAGCCCCCCCGGGCAGGATGGCTACACCTTC.